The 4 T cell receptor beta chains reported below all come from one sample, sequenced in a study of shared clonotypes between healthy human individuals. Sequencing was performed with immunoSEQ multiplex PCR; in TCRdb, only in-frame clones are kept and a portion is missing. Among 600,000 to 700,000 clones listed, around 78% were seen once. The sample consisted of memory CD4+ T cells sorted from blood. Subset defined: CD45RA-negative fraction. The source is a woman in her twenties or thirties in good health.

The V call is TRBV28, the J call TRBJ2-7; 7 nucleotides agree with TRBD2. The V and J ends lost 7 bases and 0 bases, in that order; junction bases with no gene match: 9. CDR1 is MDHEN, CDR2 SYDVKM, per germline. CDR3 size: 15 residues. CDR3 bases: TGTGCCAGCACCACCCCTTCTAGCGGCTCCTACGAGCAGTACTTC. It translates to CASTTPSSGSYEQYF.

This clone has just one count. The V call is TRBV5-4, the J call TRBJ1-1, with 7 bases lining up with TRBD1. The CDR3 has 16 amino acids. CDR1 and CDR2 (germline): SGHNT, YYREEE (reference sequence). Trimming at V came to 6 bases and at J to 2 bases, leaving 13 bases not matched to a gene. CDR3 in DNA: TGTGCCAGCAAACGGTGGGTCGACAGGGCCAACACTGAAGCTTTCTTT. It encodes CASKRWVDRANTEAFF. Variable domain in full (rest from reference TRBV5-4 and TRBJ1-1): ETGVTQSPTHLIKTRGQQVTLRCSSQSGHNTVSWYQQALGQGPQFIFQYYREEENGRGNFPPRFSGLQFPNYSSELNVNALELDDSALYLCASKRWVDRANTEAFFGQGTRLTVV.

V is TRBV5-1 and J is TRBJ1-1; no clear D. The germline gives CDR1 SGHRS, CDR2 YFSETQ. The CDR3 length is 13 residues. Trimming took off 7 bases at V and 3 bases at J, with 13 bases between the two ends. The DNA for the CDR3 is TGCGCCAGCCGTCTCGATCCCGACACTGAAGCTTTCTTT. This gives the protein CASRLDPDTEAFF. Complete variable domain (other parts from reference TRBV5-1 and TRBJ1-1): KAGVTQTPRYLIKTRGQQVTLSCSPISGHRSVSWYQQTPGQGLQFLFEYFSETQRNKGNFPGRFSGRQFSNSRSEMNVSTLELGDSALYLCASRLDPDTEAFFGQGTRLTVV.

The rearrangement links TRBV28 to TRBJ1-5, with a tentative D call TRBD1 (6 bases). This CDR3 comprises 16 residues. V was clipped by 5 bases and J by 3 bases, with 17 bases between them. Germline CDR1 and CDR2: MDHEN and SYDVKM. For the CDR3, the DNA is TGTGCCAGCAGTCGTAGCAGGGGCGAAAACAATCAGCCCCAGCATTTT. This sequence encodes CASSRSRGENNQPQHF.